The rows below give T cell receptor beta chains drawn from one sample of a study of preoperative IRX-2 immunotherapy in early breast cancer. Assay used: immunoSEQ multiplex PCR; TCRdb lists only in-frame clones, some missing. The table includes about 98,000 clones, 86% detected once. The sample in question was tumor tissue, obtained after IRX-2 immunotherapy. Receptors originate from a human donor with breast cancer. CDR3s include the opening cysteine and the closing phenylalanine or tryptophan. A D gene is named only where the DNA matches it firmly.

>TRBJ2-1|TRBD2|TRBV11-3
TGTGCCAGCAGCTTAGATCTGGGACTAGCGGGATACAATGAGCAGTTCTTC
CASSLDLGLAGYNEQFF
>TRBJ1-5|.|TRBV30
TGTGCCTGGAGTGTAGGCTCAGTCGGACAGCCCCAGCATTTT
CAWSVGSVGQPQHF
>TRBJ1-4|TRBD1|TRBV28
TGTGCCAGCAGTCTCACCCAGGACAGGGTTAATGAAAAACTGTTTTTT
CASSLTQDRVNEKLFF
>TRBJ2-1|.|TRBV29-1
TGCAGCGTTGGGCCTATTGGTTATGAGCAGTTCTTC
CSVGPIGYEQFF
>TRBJ2-2|TRBD2|TRBV6-8
TGTGCCAGCAGCCTAGCGGGGGGTGGAGCCGGGGAGCTGTTTTTT
CASSLAGGGAGELFF
>TRBJ2-7|.|TRBV6-7
TGTGCCAGCAGTTACCGCCCGGATTCCTACGAGCAGTACTTC
CASSYRPDSYEQYF
>TRBJ1-5|.|TRBV6-8
TGTGCCAGCCTGTTGGAGGGTAGCAATCAGCCCCAGCATTTT
CASLLEGSNQPQHF
>TRBJ1-1|.|TRBV28
TGTGCCAGCATACGGACACTAAACACTGAAGCTTTCTTT
CASIRTLNTEAFF
>TRBJ2-7|.|TRBV28
TGTGCCAGCAGCCTGACTAGTAACTACGAGCAGTACTTC
CASSLTSNYEQYF
>TRBJ1-1|.|TRBV18
TGTGCCAGCTCACCCCAGATTGAGTGGTTAGAAGCTTTCTTT
CASSPQIEWLEAFF